Below are 22 T cell receptor beta chains sequenced from a single sample in a study of blood T cell repertoires in COVID-19. Sequenced by immunoSEQ multiplex PCR; TCRdb stores in-frame clones only, minus some. Of 90,000 to 100,000 clones detected, around nine tenths appear once; the ten largest clones hold under 2%. Sample: peripheral blood. The receptor source for this set is a man older than 75 with acute or convalescent COVID-19.

The rearrangement joins TRBV18 to TRBJ2-3; 7 positions match TRBD2. The CDR3 is made up of 15 amino acids. The J segment lost 5 bases and the V segment lost 5 bases, leaving 10 bases of the junction unmatched. Germline V lookup: CDR1 KGHSH, CDR2 LQKENI. The CDR3 is CASSTQLAVLDTQYF. CDR3 bases: TGTGCCAGCTCAACCCAGCTAGCGGTACTAGATACGCAGTATTTT.

This clone was seen a handful of times. V is TRBV28 and J is TRBJ2-7, with 10 bases that match TRBD2. This CDR3 has 15 residues. Unmatched junction bases numbered 7, after V lost 5 bases and J lost 3 bases. In germline, CDR1 is MDHEN, CDR2 SYDVKM. CDR3 amino acids: CASSTEREGGYEQYF. DNA of the CDR3: TGTGCCAGCAGTACAGAGCGGGAGGGCGGCTACGAGCAGTACTTC. The whole variable domain, remainder taken from reference TRBV28 and TRBJ2-7, is DVKVTQSSRYLVKRTGEKVFLECVQDMDHENMFWYRQDPGLGLRLIYFSYDVKMKEKGDIPEGYSVSREKKERFSLILESASTNQTSMYLCASSTEREGGYEQYFGPGTRLTVT.

The chain couples TRBV5-1 to TRBJ1-2, with 8 bases aligning to TRBD1. V gave up 6 bases and J gave up 0 bases; unmatched junction bases: 7. The germline V gene encodes CDR1 SGHRS and CDR2 YFSETQ. The CDR3 contains 15 residues. CDR3 nucleotides: TGCGCCAGCAAATTGAACAGGGGGACTAACTATGGCTACACCTTC. Translation gives CASKLNRGTNYGYTF.

This clone was picked up one time. The chain joins TRBV7-9 to TRBJ1-1; D uncertain. Germline loops: CDR1 SEHNR, CDR2 FQNEAQ (reference sequence). V lost 1 base, J lost 1 base, and 13 bases lay in between. The CDR3 covers 16 residues. The CDR3 spells CASSLGGGLSNTEAFF. CDR3 nucleotide sequence: TGTGCCAGCAGCTTAGGGGGAGGGCTGTCGAACACTGAAGCTTTCTTT.

The chain uses TRBV28 and TRBJ1-6, with no clear D. The germline V gene has CDR1 MDHEN and CDR2 SYDVKM. The CDR3 covers 14 residues. With 6 bases removed from V and 5 bases from J, the gap between germline ends came to 11 bases. The CDR3 reads CASSLPPDNSPLHF. The CDR3 DNA sequence: TGTGCCAGCAGCTTGCCCCCAGATAATTCACCCCTCCACTTT.

The chain links TRBV29-1 to TRBJ1-2, with 8 bases matching TRBD1. V shed 6 bases, J shed 8 bases, and the junction held 8 bases outside the gene matches. The CDR3 consists of 12 residues. Germline V gives CDR1 SQVTM, CDR2 ANQGSEA. This CDR3 is CSVENRGSGYTF. As DNA, the CDR3 is TGCAGCGTGGAAAACAGGGGGTCGGGCTACACCTTC.

This chain uses TRBV19 with TRBJ2-5, with 7 bases identical to TRBD1. The V and J ends lost 6 bases and 6 bases, in that order; junction bases with no gene match: 7. The CDR3 contains 13 residues. Germline V lookup: CDR1 LNHDA, CDR2 SQIVND (reference sequence). CDR3 amino acids: CASSGTVGKTQYF. DNA of the CDR3: TGTGCCAGTAGCGGGACAGTGGGAAAGACCCAGTACTTC.

The J gene is TRBJ2-1, the V gene TRBV2, with D possibly being TRBD2 (5 bases). The ends were cut back, 6 bases at V and 9 bases at J, with 15 bases in the middle. Germline CDR1 reads SNHLY; CDR2 reads FYNNEI. This CDR3 comprises 13 residues. Written as DNA, the CDR3 is TGTGCCAGCAGAGGAGGCGAGAGAGGTGAGCAGTTCTTC. Its translation: CASRGGERGEQFF. The full variable domain, with the rest looked up from reference TRBV2 and TRBJ2-1, is EPEVTQTPSHQVTQMGQEVILRCVPISNHLYFYWYRQILGQKVEFLVSFYNNEISEKSEIFDDQFSVERPDGSNFTLKIRSTKLEDSAMYFCASRGGERGEQFFGPGTRLTVL.

V gene TRBV24-1 combines with J gene TRBJ2-1; no clear D. The ends were cut back, 4 bases at V and 6 bases at J, with 3 bases in the middle. Germline V lookup: CDR1 KGHDR, CDR2 SFDVKD. The CDR3 extends over 11 amino acids. DNA of the CDR3: TGTGCCACCAGTGACTTCAATGAGCAGTTCTTC. It is translated as CATSDFNEQFF.

This chain links TRBV25-1 with TRBJ1-2, with 8 bases fitting TRBD1. Germline V gene sequence: CDR1 MGHDK, CDR2 SYGVNS. CDR3 length equals 13 residues. The J segment lost 12 bases and the V segment lost 4 bases, leaving 10 bases of the junction unmatched. The CDR3, as DNA: TGTGCCAGCAGTGCCAACCAGGGGGCCCCGCACACCTTC. Translated, it gives CASSANQGAPHTF.

J is TRBJ2-2 and V is TRBV19, with TRBD2 matching 7 bases. The junction had 7 bases not matched to a gene; V was cut back by 3 bases and J by 3 bases. Germline V gene sequence: CDR1 LNHDA, CDR2 SQIVND (reference sequence). The length of the CDR3 is 16 residues. CDR3 residues: CASSMRGRGHTGELFF. DNA of the CDR3: TGTGCCAGTAGTATGCGGGGGAGGGGCCACACCGGGGAGCTGTTTTTT.

The gene calls are TRBV5-4 and TRBJ2-1; 14 bases agree with TRBD2. V lost 5 bases, J lost 8 bases, and 12 bases stayed unmatched. Germline lookup yields CDR1 SGHNT and CDR2 YYREEE (reference sequence). The length of the CDR3 is 17 residues. Here the CDR3 reads CASRPGLAGGTFDEQFF. In DNA, the CDR3 is TGTGCCAGCAGACCCGGACTAGCGGGAGGCACTTTCGATGAGCAGTTCTTC.

The chain is built from TRBV3-1 (or the pseudogene TRBV3-2) and TRBJ1-4; 7 bases agree with TRBD1. Trimming cost V 3 bases and J 8 bases; bases outside gene matches: 12. The CDR3 sequence is 16 residues long. Germline CDR1 is LGHDT and CDR2 is YNNKEL (reference sequence). The CDR3 region is CASSQARDSLSEKLFF. CDR3 bases: TGTGCCAGCAGCCAGGCTCGGGACAGTTTATCCGAAAAACTGTTTTTT.

This chain uses TRBV5-1 with TRBJ2-7; 9 nucleotides agree with TRBD1. This CDR3 has 12 amino acids. Germline CDR1 reads SGHRS; CDR2 reads YFSETQ. After removal of 4 bases from V and 5 bases from J, the junction contained 1 base not matched to a gene. CDR3 nucleotide sequence: TGCGCCAGCAGCCGGGACAGGGACGAGCAGTACTTC. This gives the protein CASSRDRDEQYF. Filled out from reference TRBV5-1 and TRBJ2-7, the complete variable domain reads KAGVTQTPRYLIKTRGQQVTLSCSPISGHRSVSWYQQTPGQGLQFLFEYFSETQRNKGNFPGRFSGRQFSNSRSEMNVSTLELGDSALYLCASSRDRDEQYFGPGTRLTVT.

The CDR3 here is CSVVLTHKETQYF. The CDR3 DNA sequence: TGCAGCGTTGTTCTGACTCATAAAGAGACCCAGTACTTC. This rearrangement joins TRBV29-1 to TRBJ2-5; D not resolved. The CDR3 is 13 amino acids. Trimming took off 4 bases at V and 3 bases at J, with 12 bases between the two ends. CDR1 and CDR2 (germline): SQVTM, ANQGSEA.

Only one count was recorded for this clone. The chain recombines TRBV5-1 with TRBJ1-3, with D perhaps matching TRBD1 (5 bases). From germline, CDR1 is SGHRS and CDR2 YFSETQ. The V end was cut by 3 bases, the J end by 5 bases, with 18 bases between. The CDR3 is made up of 16 amino acids. CDR3 amino acids: CASSSRDGADRNTIYF. Here the CDR3 DNA reads TGCGCCAGCAGCTCCCGTGATGGGGCGGATCGAAACACCATATATTTT.

The chain has TRBV28 and TRBJ2-7; a weak D match, TRBD2 (5 bases). V lost 5 bases to trimming and J lost 4 bases, with 21 bases between them. CDR1 and CDR2 from the germline V gene are MDHEN and SYDVKM. This CDR3 is built from 16 residues. In DNA form, the CDR3 reads TGTGCCAGCAGTCCCCCGGCTAGCAGTCATAGGTACGAGCAGTACTTC. This translates into CASSPPASSHRYEQYF.

This chain joins TRBV3-1 (or the pseudogene TRBV3-2) and TRBJ2-7; no clear D. This CDR3 is built from 12 residues. The germline V gene encodes CDR1 LGHDT and CDR2 YNNKEL (reference sequence). The ends were cut back, 1 base at V and 6 bases at J, with 7 bases in the middle. CDR3 region: CASSQGAGEQYF. CDR3 DNA: TGTGCCAGCAGCCAAGGGGCAGGCGAGCAGTACTTC.

The chain recombines TRBV19 with TRBJ1-4; D is possibly TRBD1 (5 bases). Germline V CDR1 and CDR2: LNHDA, SQIVND (reference sequence). The CDR3 spans 11 residues. V lost 7 bases and J lost 10, with 10 bases in between. CDR3 in DNA: TGTGCCAGTACCTCACAGGCAAAACTGTTTTTT. Protein sequence: CASTSQAKLFF. Using reference TRBV19 and TRBJ1-4 for the parts outside the CDR3, the full variable domain is DGGITQSPKYLFRKEGQNVTLSCEQNLNHDAMYWYRQDPGQGLRLIYYSQIVNDFQKGDIAEGYSVSREKKESFPLTVTSAQKNPTAFYLCASTSQAKLFFGSGTQLSVL.

This clone has more than one count but fewer than ten. The V call is TRBV28, the J call TRBJ2-2; possible D gene TRBD2, 7 bases. V lost 7 bases to trimming and J lost 7 bases, with 19 bases between them. The germline V gene encodes CDR1 MDHEN and CDR2 SYDVKM. This CDR3 region has 15 residues. This CDR3 is CASKSGGRAVGELFF. Here the CDR3 DNA reads TGTGCCAGCAAATCGGGGGGCCGAGCGGTCGGGGAGCTGTTTTTT.

The J gene is TRBJ2-3, the V gene TRBV19; perhaps TRBD1 as D (6 bases). The germline gives CDR1 LNHDA, CDR2 SQIVND (reference sequence). Trimming stripped 6 bases from V and 0 bases from J, with 10 bases between. The CDR3 has 14 amino acids. The chain's CDR3 is CASRKTGSTDTQYF. In DNA, the CDR3 is TGTGCCAGTAGGAAAACAGGGAGCACAGATACGCAGTATTTT.

V and J are TRBV5-6 and TRBJ2-3, with D tentatively TRBD2 (6 bases). V shed 4 bases and J shed 2 bases, with 14 bases lying between them. CDR3 length: 15 amino acids. CDR1 and CDR2 (germline): SGHDT, YYEEEE. CDR3 in DNA: TGTGCCAGCAGCCCGGTGGGGACTGCCACAGATACGCAGTATTTT. Translating it yields CASSPVGTATDTQYF.